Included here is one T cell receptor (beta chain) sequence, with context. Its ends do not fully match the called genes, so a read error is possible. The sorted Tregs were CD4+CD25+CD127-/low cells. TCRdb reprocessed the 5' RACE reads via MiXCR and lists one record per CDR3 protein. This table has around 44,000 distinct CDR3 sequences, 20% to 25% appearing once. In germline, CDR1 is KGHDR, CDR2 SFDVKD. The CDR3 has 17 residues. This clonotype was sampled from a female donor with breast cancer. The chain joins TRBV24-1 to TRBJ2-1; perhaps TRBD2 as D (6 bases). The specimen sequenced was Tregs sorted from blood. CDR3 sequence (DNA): TGTGCCACCAGTAATTTGGAGCCAACTAGCAGAAACAATGAGCAGTTCTTC. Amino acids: CATSNLEPTSRNNEQFF.